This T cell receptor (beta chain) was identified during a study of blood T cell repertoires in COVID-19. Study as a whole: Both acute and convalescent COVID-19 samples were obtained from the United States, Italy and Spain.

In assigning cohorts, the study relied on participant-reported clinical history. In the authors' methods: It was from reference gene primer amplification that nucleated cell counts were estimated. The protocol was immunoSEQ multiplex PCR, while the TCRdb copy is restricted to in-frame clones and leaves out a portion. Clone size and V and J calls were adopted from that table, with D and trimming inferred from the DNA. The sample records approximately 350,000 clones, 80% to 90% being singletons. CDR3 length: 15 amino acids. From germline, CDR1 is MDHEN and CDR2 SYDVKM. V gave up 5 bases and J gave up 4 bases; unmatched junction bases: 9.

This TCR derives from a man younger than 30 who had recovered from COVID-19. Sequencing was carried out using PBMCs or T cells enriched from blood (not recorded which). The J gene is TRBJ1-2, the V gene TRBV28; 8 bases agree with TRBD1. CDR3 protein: CASSPGTGILYGYTF. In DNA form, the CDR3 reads TGTGCCAGCAGTCCCGGGACAGGCATTCTCTATGGCTACACCTTC.